This TCR beta chain came from a study of blood T cell repertoires in COVID-19. V dropped 4 bases and J dropped 7 bases, with 15 bases sitting between them. This CDR3 is built from 14 residues. Germline assignment: CDR1 SGDLS and CDR2 YYNGEE. Original processing methods: Reference gene primer amplification in the assay estimated nucleated cell counts. Assay used: immunoSEQ multiplex PCR; TCRdb lists only in-frame clones, some missing. V, J and clone size derive from that table, while D and trimming were established from the DNA sequence. Of around 140,000 clones in the sample, approximately 86% were seen once. This clone was seen once. It was during active infection that Seattle patients were enrolled and then longitudinally followed.

This clonotype originated in a woman aged 70 to 79 with COVID-19, enrolled during active disease. J is TRBJ1-3 and V is TRBV9; the D is unclear. The sample was peripheral blood. As DNA, the CDR3 is TGTGCCAGCAGCCCCCCGGGTCTTGGGAACACCATATATTTT. Translating gives CASSPPGLGNTIYF.